This T cell receptor (beta chain) was sequenced for a study of blood T cell repertoires in COVID-19. Across the study: Both acute and convalescent COVID-19 samples were obtained from the United States, Italy and Spain. Sample material is recorded as cDNA or gDNA derived from T cells, B-cell-depleted T cells, or PBMCs.

V shed 5 bases and J 0 bases; nucleotides not matched to a gene: 1. In germline, CDR1 is SGHDT, CDR2 YYEEEE. The CDR3 has 13 residues. Membership in each cohort depended on participant-reported clinical history. In the study's own analysis: Amplification of reference gene primers was used by the study to estimate nucleated cell counts. Sequencing was performed with immunoSEQ multiplex PCR; in TCRdb, only in-frame clones are kept and a portion is missing. The V and J calls and the clone size are those of that table, but D and trimming were determined from the DNA. This table holds over 250,000 clones, 84% found once.

The genes are TRBV5-6 and TRBJ1-1, with 7 nucleotides matching TRBD1. This TCR came from a man aged 30 to 45 with acute COVID-19. The specimen sequenced was PBMCs or T cells enriched from blood (not recorded which). CDR3 nucleotide sequence: TGTGCCAGCAGGGGACAGATGAACACTGAAGCTTTCTTT. Translated: CASRGQMNTEAFF.